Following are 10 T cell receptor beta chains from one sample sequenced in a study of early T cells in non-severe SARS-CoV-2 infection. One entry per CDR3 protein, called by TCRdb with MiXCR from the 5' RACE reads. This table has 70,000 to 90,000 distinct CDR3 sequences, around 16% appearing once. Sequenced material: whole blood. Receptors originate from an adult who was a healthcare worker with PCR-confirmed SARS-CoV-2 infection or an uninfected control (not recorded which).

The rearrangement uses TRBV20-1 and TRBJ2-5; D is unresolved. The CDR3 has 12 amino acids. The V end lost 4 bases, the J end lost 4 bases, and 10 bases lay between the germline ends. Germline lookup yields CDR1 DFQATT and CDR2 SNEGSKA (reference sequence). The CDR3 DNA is TGCAGTGCTATGATGACGGGAGAGACCCAGTACTTC. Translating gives CSAMMTGETQYF.

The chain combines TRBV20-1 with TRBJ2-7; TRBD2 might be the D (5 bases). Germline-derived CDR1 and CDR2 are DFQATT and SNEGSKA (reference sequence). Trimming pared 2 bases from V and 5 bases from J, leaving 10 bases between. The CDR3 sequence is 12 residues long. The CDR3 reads CSARNRRNEQYF. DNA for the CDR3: TGCAGTGCTAGAAATCGGAGGAACGAGCAGTACTTC.

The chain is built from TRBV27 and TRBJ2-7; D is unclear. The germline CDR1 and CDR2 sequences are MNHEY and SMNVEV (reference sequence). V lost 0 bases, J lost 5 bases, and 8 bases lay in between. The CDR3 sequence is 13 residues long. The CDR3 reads CASSLSPGHEQYF. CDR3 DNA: TGTGCCAGCAGTTTATCACCAGGCCACGAGCAGTACTTC.

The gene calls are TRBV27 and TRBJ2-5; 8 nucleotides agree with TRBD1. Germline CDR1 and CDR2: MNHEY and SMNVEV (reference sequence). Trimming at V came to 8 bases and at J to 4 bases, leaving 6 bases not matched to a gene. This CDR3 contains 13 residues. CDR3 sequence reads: CASSDRGGETQYF. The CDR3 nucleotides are TGTGCCAGCTCCGACAGGGGAGGAGAGACCCAGTACTTC.

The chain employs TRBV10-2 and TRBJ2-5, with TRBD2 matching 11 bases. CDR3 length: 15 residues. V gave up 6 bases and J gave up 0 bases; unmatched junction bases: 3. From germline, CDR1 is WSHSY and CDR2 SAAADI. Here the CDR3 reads CASSPGLADQETQYF. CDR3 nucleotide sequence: TGCGCCAGCAGCCCGGGACTAGCGGACCAAGAGACCCAGTACTTC.

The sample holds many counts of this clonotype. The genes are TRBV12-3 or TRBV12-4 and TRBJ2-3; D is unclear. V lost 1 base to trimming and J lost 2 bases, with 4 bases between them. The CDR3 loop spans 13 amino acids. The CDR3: CASSLGDTDTQYF. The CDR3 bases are TGTGCCAGCAGTTTAGGAGACACAGATACGCAGTATTTT.

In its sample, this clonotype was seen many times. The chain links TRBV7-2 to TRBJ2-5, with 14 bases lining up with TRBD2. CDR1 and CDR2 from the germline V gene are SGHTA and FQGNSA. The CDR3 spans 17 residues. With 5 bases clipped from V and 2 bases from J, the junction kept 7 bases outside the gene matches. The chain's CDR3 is CASSRGLAGGGQETQYF. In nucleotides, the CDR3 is TGTGCCAGCAGCCGCGGACTAGCGGGAGGAGGGCAAGAGACCCAGTACTTC.

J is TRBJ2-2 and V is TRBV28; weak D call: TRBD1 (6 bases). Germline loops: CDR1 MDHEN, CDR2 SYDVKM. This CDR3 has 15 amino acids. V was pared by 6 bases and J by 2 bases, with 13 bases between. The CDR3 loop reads CASSRPGHNTGELFF. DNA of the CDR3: TGTGCCAGCAGCCGTCCGGGACACAACACCGGGGAGCTGTTTTTT.

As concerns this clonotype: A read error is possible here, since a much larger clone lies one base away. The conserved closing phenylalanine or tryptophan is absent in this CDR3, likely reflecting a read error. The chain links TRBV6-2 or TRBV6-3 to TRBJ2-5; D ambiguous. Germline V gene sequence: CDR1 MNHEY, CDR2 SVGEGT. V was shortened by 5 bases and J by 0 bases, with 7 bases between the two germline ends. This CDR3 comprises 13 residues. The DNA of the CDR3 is TGTGCCAGCAGTAAGAACAACCAAGAGACCCAGTACTAC. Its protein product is CASSKNNQETQYY.

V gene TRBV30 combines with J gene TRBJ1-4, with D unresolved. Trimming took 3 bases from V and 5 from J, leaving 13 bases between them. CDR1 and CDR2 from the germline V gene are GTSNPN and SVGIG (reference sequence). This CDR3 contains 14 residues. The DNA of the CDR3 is TGTGCCTGGAGCGAAGGCCTGGGAAATGAAAAACTGTTTTTT. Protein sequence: CAWSEGLGNEKLFF.